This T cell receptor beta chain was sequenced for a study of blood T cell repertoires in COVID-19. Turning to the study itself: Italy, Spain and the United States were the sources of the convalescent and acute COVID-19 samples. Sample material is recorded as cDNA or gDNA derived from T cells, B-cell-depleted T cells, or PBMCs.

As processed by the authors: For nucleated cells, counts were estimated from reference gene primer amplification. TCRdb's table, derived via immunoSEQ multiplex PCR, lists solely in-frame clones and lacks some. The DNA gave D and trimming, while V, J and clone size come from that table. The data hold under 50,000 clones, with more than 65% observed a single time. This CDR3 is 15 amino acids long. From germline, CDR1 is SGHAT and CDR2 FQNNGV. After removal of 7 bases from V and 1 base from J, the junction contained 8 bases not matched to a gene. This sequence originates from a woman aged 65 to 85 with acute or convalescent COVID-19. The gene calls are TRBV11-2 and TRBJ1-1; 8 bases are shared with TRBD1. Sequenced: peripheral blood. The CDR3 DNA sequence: TGTGCCAGCACCCTGGACAGGGTAGCGAACACTGAAGCTTTCTTT. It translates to CASTLDRVANTEAFF.